These T cell receptor beta chains were read from a single sample in a study of T cell changes during pregnancy in multiple sclerosis. Assay: immunoSEQ multiplex PCR; the TCRdb copy retains only in-frame clones and omits some. The sample holds 60,000 to 70,000 clones, around nine tenths seen once. The specimen comprised peripheral blood, sampled in the third trimester of pregnancy. All receptors derive from a female donor in good health, enrolled as a control in a pregnancy study. Both conserved end residues are trimmed from each CDR3.

v_call,j_call,cdr3_aa
TRBV19,TRBJ1-5,ASSIWGQGDHQPQH
TRBV7-7,TRBJ2-1,ASSRGGPNEQF
TRBV7-2,TRBJ2-1,ASSPGQGKGNEQF
TRBV6-5,TRBJ1-6,ASSYGSGQDDSPLH
TRBV25-1,TRBJ1-2,ASRGITGGYT
TRBV28,TRBJ2-2,ASEIAGQGKSGELF
TRBV27,TRBJ2-7,ASSLSVFPATGDEQY
TRBV19,TRBJ1-5,ASSTTGNQPQH
TRBV7-8,TRBJ1-5,ASSRQGRDQPQH
TRBV11-3,TRBJ2-7,ASSPETGSSYEQY
TRBV18,TRBJ1-4,ASSYSPTNEKLF
TRBV19,TRBJ1-5,ASSMGDRVAQPQH
TRBV6-4,TRBJ2-7,ASSPGQESYEQY
TRBV7-2,TRBJ1-1,ASSFYVGVSTEAF
TRBV2,TRBJ1-4,ATLGQPHNEKLF
TRBV7-9,TRBJ1-1,ASSLQGDTEAF
TRBV7-3,TRBJ1-2,ASSQMGGEALNGYT
TRBV7-9,TRBJ2-6,ATPMGRISGANVLT
TRBV2,TRBJ1-5,ASRWMGGNSNQPQH
TRBV7-6,TRBJ2-7,ASSYQGISYEQY
TRBV27,TRBJ1-5,ASSPYRGDQPQH
TRBV4-3,TRBJ1-2,ASSQNLAGAVTYGYT
TRBV28,TRBJ1-4,ASSTAEGRKLF
TRBV6-5,TRBJ2-7,ASSGDSPAYEQY
TRBV6-5,TRBJ2-7,ASSYAGKDEQY
TRBV28,TRBJ2-7,ASSMGGGSYEQY
TRBV11-2,TRBJ1-2,ASSPGAGSGYT
TRBV7-9,TRBJ2-7,ASSYVLYEQY
TRBV7-9,TRBJ2-3,ASSSLRSQY
TRBV9,TRBJ2-6,ASSVGVGANVLT
TRBV7-2,TRBJ2-1,ASSPGYSYNEQF
TRBV30,TRBJ2-7,AWSAGQYEQY
TRBV4-3,TRBJ1-5,ASSHGTGGNQPQH
TRBV4-3,TRBJ1-1,ASSQGGGPVTEAF
TRBV5-1,TRBJ1-2,ASSAGYGYT
TRBV6-5,TRBJ1-2,ASSYSVASYGYT
TRBV7-9,TRBJ2-1,ASSPAGGGAGEQF
TRBV5-1,TRBJ1-2,ASSLEGTGTGYGYT
TRBV4-3,TRBJ1-4,ASSQRGQGSEKLF
TRBV19,TRBJ2-7,ASSIRGFSDEQY
TRBV7-9,TRBJ1-6,ASSRTVSNSPLH
TRBV7-9,TRBJ1-1,ASSQSRNTEAF
TRBV9,TRBJ2-1,ASAGDEQF
TRBV18,TRBJ1-2,ASSPLKFPYYGYT
TRBV7-9,TRBJ2-2,ASSPRTVVAGELF
TRBV6-5,TRBJ1-3,ASSWDRPTSGNTIY
TRBV30,TRBJ1-2,AWSVPQGGGYT
TRBV28,TRBJ2-6,ASSIEATGANVLT
TRBV7-3,TRBJ2-2,ASSLRQDVGELF
TRBV5-6,TRBJ1-3,ASSPLLGNTIY
TRBV18,TRBJ2-5,ASSPRTAEETQY
TRBV2,TRBJ1-2,ASMSRRYGYT
TRBV4-3,TRBJ1-6,ASSRRRGYQTPLH
TRBV5-4,TRBJ1-5,ASSVGQGRNQPQH